These T cell receptor beta chains were read from a single sample in a study of CD8+ T cells in alopecia areata. Only in-frame clones appear in the TCRdb table, and some are missing; sequencing was by immunoSEQ multiplex PCR. The data show 35,000 to 45,000 clones, about nine tenths seen once. The sample was CD8+ T cells sorted from blood, taken at week 24, from a patient treated with tofacitinib. All receptors come from a human donor with alopecia areata. Each CDR3 is given with its conserved first and last residue. The D gene is left open where the match is weak. Size tells how often a clone was seen (once, few, many) or the class of an expanded clone, and some rows leave it out.

clone size	D gene	V gene	J gene	CDR3 length	CDR3 protein	CDR3 DNA
-	-	TRBV27	TRBJ2-7	13	CASSPTGSYEQYF	TGTGCCAGCAGTCCCACAGGTTCCTACGAGCAGTACTTC
-	-	TRBV4-3	TRBJ2-2	14	CASSQYRGNGELFF	TGCGCCAGCAGCCAGTACCGGGGGAACGGAGAGCTGTTTTTT
-	TRBD2	TRBV7-9	TRBJ2-1	14	CASSPWGGINEQFF	TGTGCCAGCAGCCCCTGGGGGGGAATCAATGAGCAGTTCTTC
-	-	TRBV28	TRBJ1-1	16	CASSLPVAGGNTEAFF	TGTGCCAGCAGTTTGCCCGTGGCGGGGGGGAACACTGAAGCTTTCTTT
once	TRBD2	TRBV19	TRBJ2-3	16	CASSTSGATLTDTQYF	TGTGCCAGTAGTACTAGCGGGGCAACACTCACAGATACGCAGTATTTT
-	TRBD2	TRBV5-1	TRBJ2-7	16	CASSLPSGGRAYEQYF	TGCGCCAGCAGCCTACCTAGCGGGGGTAGGGCGTACGAGCAGTACTTC
-	-	TRBV7-9	TRBJ2-1	14	CASSLFDEEHEQFF	TGTGCCAGCAGCTTATTCGATGAGGAACATGAGCAGTTCTTC
-	-	TRBV6-5	TRBJ2-1	14	CASSYRDVYNEQFF	TGTGCCAGCAGTTACAGGGACGTGTACAATGAGCAGTTCTTC
-	-	TRBV6-5	TRBJ2-2	15	CASSYWEAGTGELFF	TGTGCCAGCAGTTACTGGGAAGCGGGTACCGGGGAGCTGTTTTTT
-	-	TRBV2	TRBJ2-3	15	CASSHTPSVTDTQYF	TGTGCCAGCAGTCATACCCCCTCGGTGACAGATACGCAGTATTTT
-	-	TRBV27	TRBJ1-3	12	CASSPGGNTIYF	TGTGCCAGCAGTCCGGGGGGAAACACCATATATTTT
-	TRBD2	TRBV28	TRBJ2-5	14	CASSLVRGGETQYF	TGTGCCAGCAGTTTAGTGAGGGGAGGGGAGACCCAGTACTTC
few	-	TRBV6-1	TRBJ2-5	15	CASSEALEGPETQYF	TGTGCCAGCAGTGAAGCGCTCGAAGGGCCAGAGACCCAGTACTTC
-	TRBD1	TRBV29-1	TRBJ2-1	13	CSARDRDKNEQFF	TGCAGCGCAAGGGACAGAGATAAAAATGAGCAGTTCTTC
-	-	TRBV7-2	TRBJ2-7	14	CASSLRGSPYEQYF	TGTGCCAGCAGCTTACGGGGTTCTCCCTACGAGCAGTACTTC
-	TRBD1	TRBV2	TRBJ2-7	14	CASRPGQGPHEQYF	TGTGCCAGCAGGCCGGGACAGGGGCCGCACGAGCAGTACTTC
-	-	TRBV4-1	TRBJ2-7	15	CASSQRGPSSYEQYF	TGCGCCAGCAGCCAAAGGGGCCCCAGCTCCTACGAGCAGTACTTC